Described below is a single T cell receptor beta chain sequence and its context. The target antigen is unknown. This may be a read error: a much more frequent sequence differs by one nucleotide. This entry is derived from a study of CD8 T cells in ankylosing spondylitis. From germline, CDR1 is ENHRY and CDR2 SYGVKD. CDR3 size: 17 residues. J lost 2 bases, V lost 3 bases, and 10 bases had no gene match. General study points: Ankylosing spondylitis blood seemed to carry a telltale TCR beta motif made of under ten highly homologous variants.

In TCRdb, the 5' RACE reads were re-called with MiXCR into one record per CDR3 protein. This sample has about 220,000 distinct CDR3 sequences, with about 7% found just once. Sequenced: blood, either unsorted or a sorted T cell fraction (not recorded which). The rearrangement uses TRBV10-3 and TRBJ2-3; 8 bases match TRBD2. The receptor was isolated from a male donor with ankylosing spondylitis. The CDR3 protein is CAISDRRVAGNTDTQYF. The DNA for the CDR3 is TGTGCCATCAGTGATCGGAGGGTAGCGGGAAACACAGATACGCAGTATTTT.